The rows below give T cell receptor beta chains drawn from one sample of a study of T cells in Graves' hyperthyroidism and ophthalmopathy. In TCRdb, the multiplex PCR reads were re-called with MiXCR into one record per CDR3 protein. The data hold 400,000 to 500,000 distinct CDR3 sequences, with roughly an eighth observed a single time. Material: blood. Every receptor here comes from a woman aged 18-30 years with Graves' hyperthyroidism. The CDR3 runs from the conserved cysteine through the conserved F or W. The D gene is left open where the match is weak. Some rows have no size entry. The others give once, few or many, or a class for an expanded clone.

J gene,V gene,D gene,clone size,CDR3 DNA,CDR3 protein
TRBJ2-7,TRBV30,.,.,TGTGCCTGGACAGGGCTTACCTACGAGCAGTACTTC,CAWTGLTYEQYF
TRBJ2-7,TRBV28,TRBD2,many,TGTGCCAGCAGTTTATTGCCAGGGACTAATGAGCAGTACTTC,CASSLLPGTNEQYF
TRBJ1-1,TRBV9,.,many,TGTGCCAGCAGCCTCAGGGGCCGCGGGGACACTGAAGCTTTCTTT,CASSLRGRGDTEAFF
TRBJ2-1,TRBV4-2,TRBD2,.,TGTGCCAGCAGCCAATTCCTCGTTGGACTAGGAAGCCCCAATGAGCAGTTCTTC,CASSQFLVGLGSPNEQFF
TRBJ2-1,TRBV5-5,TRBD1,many,TGTGCCAGCAGCCAGGGGCAGGGGGCGGGTAATGAGCAGTTCTTC,CASSQGQGAGNEQFF
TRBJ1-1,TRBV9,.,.,TGTGCCAGCAGCGTAGGGACATCCGACACTGAAGCTTTCTTT,CASSVGTSDTEAFF
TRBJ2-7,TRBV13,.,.,TGTGCCAGCAGCATCGGGACTCCGAGCCACTACGAGCAGTACTTC,CASSIGTPSHYEQYF
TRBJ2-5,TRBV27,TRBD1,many,TGTGCCAGCAGTTCCGCCCCGACAGGGGAAGAGACCCAGTACTTC,CASSSAPTGEETQYF
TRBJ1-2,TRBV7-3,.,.,TGTGCCAGCAATTTAGAACCCCAGGGTAACTATGGCTACACCTTC,CASNLEPQGNYGYTF
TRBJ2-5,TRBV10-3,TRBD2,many,TGTGCCACCTGGGTTGGTCTAGCGGGAGCCCAAGAGACCCAGTACTTC,CATWVGLAGAQETQYF
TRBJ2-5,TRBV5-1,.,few,TGCGCCAGCAGCCGAACCTCGACTACCCAAGAGACCCAGTACTTC,CASSRTSTTQETQYF
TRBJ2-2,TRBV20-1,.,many,TGCAGTGCTAGCAGGGGGGGGAACACCGGGGAGCTGTTTTTT,CSASRGGNTGELFF
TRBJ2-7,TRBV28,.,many,TGTGCCAGCAGTTTTTCCCTCTTCGAGCAGTACTTC,CASSFSLFEQYF
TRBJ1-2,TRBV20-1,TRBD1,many,TGCAGTGCTAGAGCCGGACAGGGGATCTATGGCTACACCTTC,CSARAGQGIYGYTF
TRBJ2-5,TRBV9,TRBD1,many,TGTGCCAGCAGCATAACCGGACAGGAAGGGACCCAGTACTTC,CASSITGQEGTQYF
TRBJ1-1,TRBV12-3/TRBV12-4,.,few,TGTGCCAGCACCCAGGGCGGTTTAGCTTTCTTT,CASTQGGLAFF
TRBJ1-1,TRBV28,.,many,TGTGCCAGCAGTTTAGGGGGGGCAGCTCCCACTGAAGCTTTCTTT,CASSLGGAAPTEAFF
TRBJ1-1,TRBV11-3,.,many,TGTGCCAGCAGCCAGGACAGAATTAACACTGAAGCTTTCTTT,CASSQDRINTEAFF
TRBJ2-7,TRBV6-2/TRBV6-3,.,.,TGTGCCAGCAGTTCGGACAGCATTGTGAACGAGCAGTACTTC,CASSSDSIVNEQYF
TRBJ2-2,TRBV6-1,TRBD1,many,TGTGCCAGCAGTTACAGGGGCGCGAACACCGGGGAGCTGTTTTTT,CASSYRGANTGELFF
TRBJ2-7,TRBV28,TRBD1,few,TGTGCCAGCAGTTTTCAAAGACAGGGGGCGCGGGAGCAGTACTTC,CASSFQRQGAREQYF
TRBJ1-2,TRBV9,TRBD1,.,TGTGCCAGCAGCATCTCCGGACAGGGATTCTATGGCTACACCTTC,CASSISGQGFYGYTF
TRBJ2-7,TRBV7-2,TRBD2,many,TGTGCCAGCAGCGGCCCGAAGACTAGCGGGAACTACGAGCAGTACTTC,CASSGPKTSGNYEQYF
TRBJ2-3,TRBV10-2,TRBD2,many,TGCGCCAGCAGAGAGACTAGCGGGAACACAGATACGCAGTATTTT,CASRETSGNTDTQYF
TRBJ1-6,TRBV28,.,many,TGTGCCAGCAGGCCTCGACATGGAGAGGTTGGGAATTCACCCCTCCACTTT,CASRPRHGEVGNSPLHF
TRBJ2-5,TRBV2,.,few,TGTGCCAGCAGTGAAGTAAACAGGGCGGACTTC,CASSEVNRADF
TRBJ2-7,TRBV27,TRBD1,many,TGTGCCAGCAGGGACAGGGGAAAGTACGAGCAGTACTTC,CASRDRGKYEQYF
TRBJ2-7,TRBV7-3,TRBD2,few,TGTGCCAGCAGCTCTGGGGCTAGCGGGAACTCCTACGAGCAGTACTTC,CASSSGASGNSYEQYF
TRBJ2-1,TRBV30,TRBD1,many,TGTGCCTGGAGAGATACCGGGACAGGGCGAAATGAGCAGTTCTTC,CAWRDTGTGRNEQFF
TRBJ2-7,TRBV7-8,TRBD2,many,TGTGCCAGCAGCTTAGGGACTAGCGGAGGCTACGAGCAGTACTTC,CASSLGTSGGYEQYF
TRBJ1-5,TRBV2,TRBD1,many,TGTGCCAGCAGGGGACAGGGGTATCAGCCCCAGCATTTT,CASRGQGYQPQHF
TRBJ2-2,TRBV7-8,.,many,TGTGCCAGCAGGGACAAGGGGGAGCTGTTTTTT,CASRDKGELFF
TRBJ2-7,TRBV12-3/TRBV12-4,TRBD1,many,TGTGCCAGCAGGAGGACAGGGAGCTACGAGCAGTACTTC,CASRRTGSYEQYF
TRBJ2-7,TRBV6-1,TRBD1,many,TGTGCCAGCAGTTCGTTCGGACAGGGCAGCTCCTACGAGCAGTACTTC,CASSSFGQGSSYEQYF
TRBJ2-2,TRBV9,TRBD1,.,TGTGCCAGCCCGGGGACAGGGGACACCGGGGAGCTGTTTTTT,CASPGTGDTGELFF
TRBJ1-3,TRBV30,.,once,TGTGCCTGGAGTAGGGGGGTACAGGCTGGGGGAAGCACCATATATTTT,CAWSRGVQAGGSTIYF
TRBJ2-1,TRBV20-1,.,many,TGCAGTGCTACACCCCTTTCCGCGTCTCTCTCGCGTGAGCAGTTCTTC,CSATPLSASLSREQFF
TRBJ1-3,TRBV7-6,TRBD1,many,TGTGCCAGCAGCCTAACAGGGGATCGGCTTGGAAACACCATATATTTT,CASSLTGDRLGNTIYF
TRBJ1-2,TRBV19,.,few,TGTGCCAGTAGTATTGTAAGTGGAACCTATGGCTACACCTTC,CASSIVSGTYGYTF
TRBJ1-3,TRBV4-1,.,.,TGCGCCAGCAGCCAAGCCTCAGGACGCTCTGGAAACACCTTATATTTT,CASSQASGRSGNTLYF
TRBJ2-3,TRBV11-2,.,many,TGTGCCAGCAGCTTAGGTCGGCAAGATACGCAGTATTTT,CASSLGRQDTQYF
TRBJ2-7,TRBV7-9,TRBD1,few,TGTGCCAGCAGCGCGAAGACAGGGAGAGGATACGAGCAGTACTTC,CASSAKTGRGYEQYF
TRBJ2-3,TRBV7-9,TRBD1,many,TGTGCCAGCAGCTCGGACAGGTTACGCACAGATACGCAGTATTTT,CASSSDRLRTDTQYF
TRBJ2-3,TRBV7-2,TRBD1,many,TGTGCCAGCAGCTTGGGACAGGGGCGCACAGATACGCAGTATTTT,CASSLGQGRTDTQYF
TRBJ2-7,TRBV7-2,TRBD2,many,TGTGCCAGCAGCCGCACTAGCGGTCCCGGGAGCGAGCAGTACTTC,CASSRTSGPGSEQYF
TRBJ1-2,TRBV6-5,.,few,TGTGCCAGCACTTTTTTGGGGGTAGGGTATGGCTACACCTTC,CASTFLGVGYGYTF
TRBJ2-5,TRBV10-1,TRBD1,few,TGCGCCAGCAGTGAACACAACAGGGGGCCGGTGGAGACCCAGTACTTC,CASSEHNRGPVETQYF
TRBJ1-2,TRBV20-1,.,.,TGCAGTGCTAGGGCCCCCGGGGATGGCTACACCTTC,CSARAPGDGYTF
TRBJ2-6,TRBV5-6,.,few,TGTGCCAGCAGCCACTCTGCGGTAGGGTCTGGGGCCAACGTCCTGACTTTC,CASSHSAVGSGANVLTF
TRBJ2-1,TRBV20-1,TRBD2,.,TGCAGTGCTAAAGCGGGAGGGCCAGCTCCTAGATACAATGAGCAGTTCTTC,CSAKAGGPAPRYNEQFF
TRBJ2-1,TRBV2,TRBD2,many,TGTGCCAGCAGTGACGGGGGGATAGGCCGCGATGAGCAGTTCTTC,CASSDGGIGRDEQFF
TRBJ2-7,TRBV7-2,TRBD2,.,TGTGCCAGCAGCTTGGACGGGAGGGCCTATGGCGAGCAGTACTTC,CASSLDGRAYGEQYF
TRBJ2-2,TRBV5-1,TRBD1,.,TGCGCCACCCGACAGGGGCTGAACACCGGGGAGCTGTTTTTT,CATRQGLNTGELFF
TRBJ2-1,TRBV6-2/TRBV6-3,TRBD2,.,TGTGCCAGCAGTCTAGCGGGAGGGCCTGGTGAGCAGTTCTTC,CASSLAGGPGEQFF
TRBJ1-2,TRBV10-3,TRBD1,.,TGTGCCATCAGACCTACCGGGACAGGTCCTAGTCGCTACACCTTC,CAIRPTGTGPSRYTF
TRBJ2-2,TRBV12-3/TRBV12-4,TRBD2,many,TGTGCCAGCACCTTGGGACTAGCGGGGCTCACCGGGGAGCTGTTTTTT,CASTLGLAGLTGELFF
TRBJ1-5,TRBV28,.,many,TGTGCCAGCAGTTTCAGGGAAAGGGATCAGCCCCAGCATTTT,CASSFRERDQPQHF
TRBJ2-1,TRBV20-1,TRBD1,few,TGCAGTGCCCTCGGGGGACAGGGACTTTACAATGAGCAGTTCTTC,CSALGGQGLYNEQFF
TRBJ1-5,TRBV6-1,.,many,TGTGCCAGCAATCAGGGAGGAGGCAATCAGCCCCAGCATTTT,CASNQGGGNQPQHF